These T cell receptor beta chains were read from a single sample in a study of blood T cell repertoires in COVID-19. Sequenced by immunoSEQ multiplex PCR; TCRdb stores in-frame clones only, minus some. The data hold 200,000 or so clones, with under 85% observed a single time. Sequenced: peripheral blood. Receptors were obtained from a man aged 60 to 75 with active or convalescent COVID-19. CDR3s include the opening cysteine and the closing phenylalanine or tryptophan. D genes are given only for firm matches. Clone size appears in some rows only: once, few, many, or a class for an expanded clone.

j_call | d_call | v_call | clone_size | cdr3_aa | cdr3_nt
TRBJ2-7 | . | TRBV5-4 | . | CASSLGPNSYEQYF | TGTGCCAGCAGCTTGGGGCCGAACTCCTACGAGCAGTACTTC
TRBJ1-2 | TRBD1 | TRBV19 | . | CASITGQGSVYGYTF | TGTGCCAGTATTACAGGACAGGGCAGCGTCTATGGCTACACCTTC
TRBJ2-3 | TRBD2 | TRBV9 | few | CASSVGTSGTDTQYF | TGTGCCAGCAGCGTAGGGACTAGCGGGACAGATACGCAGTATTTT
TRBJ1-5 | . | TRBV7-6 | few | CASSRETGGNQPQHF | TGTGCCAGCAGCCGAGAAACCGGGGGCAATCAGCCCCAGCATTTT
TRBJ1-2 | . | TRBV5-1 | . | CASSPVPQVNYGYTF | TGCGCCAGCAGCCCCGTCCCACAGGTTAACTATGGCTACACCTTC
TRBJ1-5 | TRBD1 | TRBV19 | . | CASSIGGGGNQPQHF | TGTGCCAGTAGTATAGGAGGGGGCGGCAATCAGCCCCAGCATTTT
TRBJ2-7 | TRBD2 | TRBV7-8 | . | CASSGGTSGIYEQYF | TGTGCCAGCAGCGGCGGGACTAGCGGGATCTACGAGCAGTACTTC
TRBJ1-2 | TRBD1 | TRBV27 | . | CASTTLQTGTGTSNYGYTF | TGTGCCAGCACGACCTTACAGACAGGGACAGGGACCTCTAACTATGGCTACACCTTC
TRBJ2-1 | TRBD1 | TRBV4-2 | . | CASSQVTGATGEQFF | TGTGCCAGCAGCCAAGTGACAGGGGCTACAGGTGAGCAGTTCTTC
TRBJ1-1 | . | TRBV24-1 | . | CARPDLAEAFF | TGTGCCAGGCCAGATTTGGCTGAAGCTTTCTTT
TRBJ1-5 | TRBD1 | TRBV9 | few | CASSVTDREDQPQHF | TGTGCCAGCAGCGTTACGGACAGGGAGGATCAGCCCCAGCATTTT
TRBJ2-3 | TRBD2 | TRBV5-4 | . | CASSLRRDYFTDTQYF | TGTGCCAGCAGCCTTCGACGGGACTACTTCACAGATACGCAGTATTTT
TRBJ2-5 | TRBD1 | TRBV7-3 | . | CASSFGTGETQYF | TGTGCCAGCAGCTTCGGGACAGGGGAGACCCAGTACTTC
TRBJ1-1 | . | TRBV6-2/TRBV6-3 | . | CASSTPGYLAFF | TGTGCCAGCAGTACCCCGGGGTATTTAGCTTTCTTT
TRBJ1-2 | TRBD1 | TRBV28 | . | CASSSPGTVYGYTF | TGTGCCAGCAGTTCCCCAGGGACAGTCTATGGCTACACCTTC
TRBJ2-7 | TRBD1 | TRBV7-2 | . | CASSLGQGLREQYF | TGTGCCAGCAGCTTAGGACAGGGTCTCAGAGAGCAGTACTTC
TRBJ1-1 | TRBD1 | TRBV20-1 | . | CRPGQGTEAFF | TGCAGACCGGGACAGGGGACTGAAGCTTTCTTT
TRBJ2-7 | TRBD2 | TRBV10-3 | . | CAIRLAGDSYEQYF | TGTGCCATCAGGCTAGCGGGGGACTCCTACGAGCAGTACTTC
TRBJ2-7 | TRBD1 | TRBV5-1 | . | CASSLAPGGEQYF | TGCGCCAGCAGCTTGGCGCCAGGGGGCGAGCAGTACTTC
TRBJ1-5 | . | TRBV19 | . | CASSIARGVNQPQHF | TGTGCCAGTAGTATAGCAAGGGGCGTCAATCAGCCCCAGCATTTT